This is a list of T cell receptor beta chains from one sample in a study of human T cells and chemical hapten exposure. TCRdb recomputed calls from the RACE reads with MiXCR, one row per CDR3 protein. This table holds 95,000 to 130,000 distinct CDR3 sequences, 9% to 13% found once. This specimen was whole blood, taken in connection with sensitization to the hapten diphenylcyclopropenone (DPC). These receptors were collected from a woman aged 45-60 years with alopecia areata. Some clones in this sample may be carry-over from other donors' samples. CDR3s include the opening cysteine and the closing phenylalanine or tryptophan. A D gene is named only where the DNA matches it firmly. Expanded clones are given a class, and other clones once, few, many or no size at all.

TRBV7-9	-	TRBJ2-7	many	TGTGCCAGCAGCTGGGCCAGGGGTAGGGGCAACTACGAGCAGTACTTC	CASSWARGRGNYEQYF
TRBV3-1	-	TRBJ2-7	many	TGTGCCAGCAGCCAAGGCCCACCGGGATCTAATCGCCAGTACTTC	CASSQGPPGSNRQYF
TRBV13	-	TRBJ2-5	-	TGTGCCAGCGGCAGGAGTCGAGAGACCCAGTACTTC	CASGRSRETQYF
TRBV4-1	-	TRBJ1-4	few	TGCGCCAGCAGTTCCGCTCCCGGGAGTGATGAAAAACTGTTTTTT	CASSSAPGSDEKLFF
TRBV28	-	TRBJ1-5	few	TGTGCCAGCAGTCCCTGGGGGGTGTCCGCTCAGCCCCAGCATTTT	CASSPWGVSAQPQHF
TRBV28	-	TRBJ1-2	few	TGTGCCTCCTGGCCGGGTTGGTATGGCTACACCTTC	CASWPGWYGYTF
TRBV6-4	-	TRBJ2-3	few	TGTGCCAGCAGTGAACAGGCCACAGATACGCAGTATTTT	CASSEQATDTQYF
TRBV7-6	-	TRBJ2-1	-	TGTGCCAGCAGAACAGCCGGCGAGCAGTTCTTC	CASRTAGEQFF
TRBV12-3/TRBV12-4	TRBD1	TRBJ2-7	many	TGTGCCAGCAGTCCCAACGTCGGACAGGGATCCTACGAGCAGTACTTC	CASSPNVGQGSYEQYF
TRBV24-1	-	TRBJ2-2	many	TGTGCCACCAGTGATTCCGGGACTCTGATAGCCGGGGAGCTGTTTTTT	CATSDSGTLIAGELFF
TRBV18	TRBD1	TRBJ1-1	few	TGTGCCAGCTCACCCTTAGGCGGACAGGGATTAGACACTGAAGCTTTCTTT	CASSPLGGQGLDTEAFF
TRBV7-2	-	TRBJ2-7	-	TGTGCCAGCAGCTTAGCGCTAGGATTCCAATACGAGCAGTACTTC	CASSLALGFQYEQYF
TRBV6-1	-	TRBJ1-4	-	TGTGCCAGCAGTGAATCGATGGGTTCGACTGAAAAACTGTTTTTT	CASSESMGSTEKLFF
TRBV20-1	TRBD2	TRBJ2-1	few	TGCAGTGCTAAGCTTAGCGGGAGAGAGCAGTTCTTC	CSAKLSGREQFF
TRBV20-1	-	TRBJ1-3	few	TGCAGTGCTCGGGCGGGATCCGGAAACACCATATATTTT	CSARAGSGNTIYF
TRBV20-1	-	TRBJ2-6	-	TGCAGTGCTAAGGGCAGGGCTGGGGCCAACGTCCTGACTTTC	CSAKGRAGANVLTF
TRBV10-3	-	TRBJ2-3	-	TGTGCCATCAAAGGGGGGGCGGATACGCAGTATTTT	CAIKGGADTQYF
TRBV23-1	-	TRBJ2-2	many	TGCGCCAGCAGTCAAGGCAGGGTTCCCGGGGAGCTGTTTTTT	CASSQGRVPGELFF
TRBV29-1	-	TRBJ2-3	-	TGCAGCGTTGCCTCAGCTAGCACAGATACGCAGTATTTT	CSVASASTDTQYF
TRBV5-1	TRBD1	TRBJ1-1	-	TGCGCCAGCAGCTTGAGGGGACAGGGGATGACTGAAGCTTTCTTT	CASSLRGQGMTEAFF
TRBV18	TRBD1	TRBJ1-1	many	TGTGCCAGCTCTCGGGGGACAGGGGGGATAAACACTGAAGCTTTCTTT	CASSRGTGGINTEAFF
TRBV12-3/TRBV12-4	-	TRBJ1-5	-	TGTGCCAGCAGTTTATACGGGGAAGATAGCAACCAGCCCCAGCATTTT	CASSLYGEDSNQPQHF